The rows below give T cell receptor beta chains drawn from one sample of a study of neurological immune-mediated disorders. TCRdb itself ran the 5' RACE reads through MiXCR, one entry per CDR3 protein. Of 84,000 or so distinct CDR3 sequences listed, around 4.5% are singletons. The sample comprised PBMCs. The receptors were sampled from a woman aged 55 to 70 with multiple sclerosis. The CDR3 runs from the conserved cysteine through the conserved F or W. Fields, in order: clone size, V gene, J gene, D gene, CDR3 protein, CDR3 DNA. A D gene is named only where the DNA matches it firmly. Rows may omit the clone size; those that give it use once, few, many or a size class.

>many|TRBV27|TRBJ2-1|NA
CASSLSTWNEQFF
TGTGCCAGCAGTTTATCGACTTGGAATGAGCAGTTCTTC
>many|TRBV20-1|TRBJ1-2|NA
CSARDSLHPGYTF
TGCAGTGCTAGAGATTCCCTCCACCCTGGCTACACCTTC
>many|TRBV29-1|TRBJ2-3|TRBD2
CSAGGRSDTQYF
TGCAGCGCCGGGGGGAGATCAGATACGCAGTATTTT
>many|TRBV6-5|TRBJ2-2|NA
CASSYSSGANTGELFF
TGTGCCAGCAGTTACTCGAGCGGCGCGAACACCGGGGAGCTGTTTTTT
>many|TRBV5-1|TRBJ1-5|NA
CASSAQGLGQPQHF
TGCGCCAGCAGCGCTCAGGGATTGGGGCAGCCCCAGCATTTT
>many|TRBV5-1|TRBJ2-5|TRBD2
CASSLVGRGRVQETQYF
TGCGCCAGCAGCTTGGTTGGGAGGGGAAGGGTCCAAGAGACCCAGTACTTC
>many|TRBV20-1|TRBJ2-5|NA
CSVSDKQETQYF
TGCAGTGTTTCCGACAAACAAGAGACCCAGTACTTC
>many|TRBV4-2|TRBJ1-2|NA
CASSHGGDLYGYTF
TGTGCCAGCAGCCATGGGGGGGACCTATATGGCTACACCTTC
>many|TRBV5-1|TRBJ2-4|NA
CASSELAAGTNIQYF
TGCGCCAGCAGCGAACTCGCGGCAGGGACGAACATTCAGTACTTC
>many|TRBV5-1|TRBJ2-5|NA
CASSLGTAQETQYF
TGCGCCAGCAGCTTGGGGACAGCTCAAGAGACCCAGTACTTC
>many|TRBV20-1|TRBJ1-1|NA
CSARVGNLNTEAFF
TGCAGTGCTAGAGTGGGCAACCTCAACACTGAAGCTTTCTTT
>many|TRBV6-2/TRBV6-3|TRBJ1-1|NA
CASNGPYTEAFF
TGTGCCAGCAACGGACCCTACACTGAAGCTTTCTTT
>many|TRBV5-1|TRBJ2-1|NA
CASNTPGPSFEQFF
TGCGCCAGCAACACTCCGGGACCTTCTTTTGAGCAGTTCTTC
>many|TRBV3-1|TRBJ2-1|TRBD2
CASSHRAGVGRNEQFF
TGTGCCAGCAGCCATCGGGCGGGGGTAGGTCGGAATGAGCAGTTCTTC
>many|TRBV7-9|TRBJ2-2|NA
CASTQAGELFF
TGTGCCAGCACACAGGCCGGGGAGCTGTTTTTT
>many|TRBV6-5|TRBJ1-1|NA
CASSYSGHLTEAFF
TGTGCCAGCAGTTACTCGGGACACCTCACTGAAGCTTTCTTT
>few|TRBV6-1|TRBJ2-3|NA
CASSVAGEDTQYF
TGTGCCAGCAGTGTGGCAGGAGAGGATACGCAGTATTTT
>many|TRBV5-1|TRBJ2-3|NA
CASSVTDTQYF
TGCGCCAGCAGCGTCACAGATACGCAGTATTTT
>NA|TRBV20-1|TRBJ2-6|NA
CSASPVEASGANVLTF
TGCAGTGCTAGTCCCGTGGAGGCCTCTGGGGCCAACGTCCTGACTTTC
>many|TRBV12-3/TRBV12-4|TRBJ1-1|NA
CASSQNTEAFF
TGTGCCAGCAGCCAGAACACTGAAGCTTTCTTT